The 18 T cell receptor beta chains below all came from one sample that was sequenced in a study of molecular identifiers for immune sequencing clone quantification. MiXCR was run by TCRdb on the PCR reads, yielding one entry per CDR3 protein. The sample gives about 65,000 distinct CDR3 sequences, around a sixth of which show up once; around 1.5% is in the top ten. Sequences were obtained from naive CD8+ T cells from blood, with Jurkat cell RNA spiked in. Subset defined: FACS-sorted CD8+CD4-CCR7+CD45RA+ naive T cells. All receptors derive from a human donor in good health. Some libraries in this study had Jurkat cell RNA spiked in.

As to this clonotype: Germline is not matched at one junction end, which may reflect a read error. The V gene is TRBV19, the J gene TRBJ1-5; D is undetermined. The CDR3 runs to 15 residues. Germline lookup yields CDR1 LNHDA and CDR2 SQIVND (reference sequence). As DNA, the CDR3 is TGTGGCAGTAGTATCTTACACACTAGCAATCAGCCCCAGCATTTT. Translated, it gives CGSSILHTSNQPQHF.

The chain employs TRBV19 and TRBJ2-7, with no clear D. The CDR3 sequence is 17 residues long. Trimming pared 0 bases from V and 3 bases from J, leaving 18 bases between. Germline V CDR1 and CDR2: LNHDA, SQIVND (reference sequence). DNA for the CDR3: TGTGCCAGTAGTATAGATCTTGGGCAGACGGCGAACTACGAGCAGTACTTC. Translating it yields CASSIDLGQTANYEQYF.

This clonotype was seen many times. This sequence joins TRBV5-8 and TRBJ2-1; maybe TRBD1 (7 bases). CDR1 is SGHTS, CDR2 YDEGEE, per germline. There are 15 residues in the CDR3. Trimming took off 0 bases at V and 7 bases at J, with 14 bases between the two ends. The CDR3 region has the DNA TGTGCCAGCAGCTTGGAGGAGGGGGCAGGTAATGAGCAGTTCTTC. Protein sequence: CASSLEEGAGNEQFF.

V and J are TRBV20-1 and TRBJ2-1; the D call may be TRBD1 or TRBD2 (5 bases each). Trimming cost V 2 bases and J 0 bases, with 8 bases left between them. Looked up from germline, CDR1 is DFQATT and CDR2 is SNEGSKA (reference sequence). The CDR3 is 14 residues long. The CDR3 DNA follows: TGCAGTGCTAGACCAGGGAGCTCCTACAATGAGCAGTTCTTC. It specifies CSARPGSSYNEQFF.

The chain couples TRBV4-1 to TRBJ2-5; a possible D gene is TRBD1 (5 bases). Germline loops: CDR1 MGHRA, CDR2 YSYEKL. Trimming left V 2 bases short and J 4 bases short, with 11 bases between. CDR3 size: 14 residues. This chain's CDR3 is CASSQSTVLETQYF. For the CDR3, the DNA is TGCGCCAGCAGCCAATCGACAGTTTTAGAGACCCAGTACTTC.

As concerns this clonotype: This sequence may be a read error, since a much larger clone differs from it by one base. V and J are TRBV5-4 and TRBJ2-2; D ambiguous. The CDR3 covers 15 residues. Germline V gene sequence: CDR1 SGHNT, CDR2 YYREEE (reference sequence). Trimming took off 0 bases at V and 6 bases at J, with 12 bases between the two ends. In DNA form, the CDR3 reads TGTGCCAGCAGCTTGGTTGACCTCCGCCCCGGGGAGCTGTTTTTT. Protein product: CASSLVDLRPGELFF.

This clonotype was seen only a few times. Possible read error: a much larger clone is one base away. The chain recombines TRBV5-6 with TRBJ2-7; either TRBD1 or TRBD2 may supply D (5 bases each). Germline loops: CDR1 SGHDT, CDR2 YYEEEE. The CDR3 loop spans 14 amino acids. V dropped 0 bases and J dropped 4 bases, with 11 bases sitting between them. The CDR3 DNA follows: TGTGCCAGCAGCTTGGGGGACGGCCAGTACGAGCAGTACTTC. This codes for CASSLGDGQYEQYF.

This clonotype came up many times. The chain couples TRBV5-4 to TRBJ2-2; D is undetermined. The V and J ends lost 3 bases and 5 bases respectively, with 5 bases between them. Germline-derived CDR1 and CDR2 are SGHNT and YYREEE (reference sequence). The length of the CDR3 is 12 residues. CDR3 region: CASSSITGELFF. The CDR3 DNA is TGTGCCAGCAGCTCCATTACCGGGGAGCTGTTTTTT.

About this clonotype itself: The junction does not match germline at one end; this may be a read error. The V call is TRBV4-1, the J call TRBJ2-3; 10 bases match TRBD2. Germline values: CDR1 MGHRA, CDR2 YSYEKL. CDR3 length: 16 amino acids. CDR3 DNA sequence: TGTGCCAGCAGCCAAGCCGCTCTAGCGGGAGCGGGTACGCAGTATTTT. Protein sequence: CASSQAALAGAGTQYF.

The table lists this clonotype with many counts. This chain uses TRBV11-3 with TRBJ1-1, with TRBD1 as a possible D gene (6 bases). This CDR3 region has 15 residues. V lost 5 bases to trimming and J lost 5 bases, with 18 bases between them. Germline CDR1 and CDR2: SGHNT and YENEEA. CDR3 sequence (DNA): TGTGCCAGCAGCCCCTTGACAGGTCAGGGTACTGAAGCTTTCTTT. Translated: CASSPLTGQGTEAFF. The entire variable domain, with the rest obtained from reference TRBV11-3 and TRBJ1-1, is as follows: EAGVVQSPRYKIIEKKQPVAFWCNPISGHNTLYWYLQNLGQGPELLIRYENEEAVDDSQLPKDRFSAERLKGVDSTLKIQPAELGDSAVYLCASSPLTGQGTEAFFGQGTRLTVV.

This clonotype has a count of ten or more. CDR3 residues: CASSSTSVNEQFF. CDR3 DNA sequence: TGTGCCAGCAGCTCCACTAGCGTTAATGAGCAGTTCTTC. V and J are TRBV13 and TRBJ2-1; 7 bases are a match to TRBD2. From germline, CDR1 is PRHDT and CDR2 FYEKMQ (reference sequence). The ends lost 4 bases at V and 7 bases at J; junction bases unmatched: 4. This CDR3 comprises 13 residues.

This clonotype was seen repeatedly, ten times or more. The V and J genes are TRBV4-1 and TRBJ2-1, with 8 bases aligning to TRBD1. The CDR3 length is 14 residues. Germline CDR1 and CDR2: MGHRA and YSYEKL. With 2 bases clipped from V and 7 bases from J, the junction kept 4 bases outside the gene matches. The CDR3 spells CASSQSGGGNEQFF. CDR3 bases: TGCGCCAGCAGCCAATCAGGGGGCGGGAATGAGCAGTTCTTC.

Comments on this clonotype: A read error may be the cause here, since a much bigger clone is one base away. The chain carries TRBV20-1 and TRBJ2-7; unclear D gene. Germline CDR1 is DFQATT and CDR2 is SNEGSKA (reference sequence). This CDR3 has 14 residues. V lost 0 bases to trimming and J lost 1 base, with 10 bases between them. The CDR3 region is CSARDDITSYEQYF. The CDR3 DNA reads TGCAGTGCTAGAGATGACATCACGTCCTACGAGCAGTACTTC.

In its sample, this clonotype was seen a few times. A read error may explain this, as a much larger clone is one base away. The chain has TRBV6-1 and TRBJ2-6; D is unresolved. The CDR3 sequence is 13 residues long. The germline V gene has CDR1 MNHNS and CDR2 SASEGT. The V and J ends lost 6 bases and 3 bases respectively, with 6 bases between them. The CDR3 DNA sequence: TGTGCCAGCAGGGCAAGTGGGGCCAACGTCCTGACTTTC. Protein: CASRASGANVLTF.

There are many counts of this clonotype. This chain links TRBV24-1 with TRBJ2-5; 11 bases agree with TRBD2. Germline trimming cut 3 bases from V and 5 bases from J; bases unmatched to any gene: 10. CDR1 and CDR2 from the germline V gene are KGHDR and SFDVKD. The CDR3 has 17 amino acids. DNA of the CDR3: TGTGCCACCAGTGATACAACTCGACTAGCGGGATATGAGACCCAGTACTTC. Encoded protein: CATSDTTRLAGYETQYF.

This clonotype was found a few times. V gene TRBV5-1 combines with J gene TRBJ2-1; tentatively, D is TRBD1 (5 bases). V lost 4 bases and J lost 7, with 15 bases in between. The V gene's germline CDR1 is SGHRS and CDR2 YFSETQ. The CDR3 sequence is 14 residues long. CDR3 nucleotides: TGCGCCAGCAGCCAAGCCCTTGGGGCTAATGAGCAGTTCTTC. Protein product: CASSQALGANEQFF. The variable domain in full, with the rest retrieved from reference TRBV5-1 and TRBJ2-1, is KAGVTQTPRYLIKTRGQQVTLSCSPISGHRSVSWYQQTPGQGLQFLFEYFSETQRNKGNFPGRFSGRQFSNSRSEMNVSTLELGDSALYLCASSQALGANEQFFGPGTRLTVL.

This clonotype has at least ten counts. J is TRBJ2-4 and V is TRBV7-9; D unclear. This CDR3 has 16 amino acids. V was clipped by 5 bases and J by 0 bases, with 14 bases between them. Per the germline V gene, CDR1 is SEHNR and CDR2 is FQNEAQ (reference sequence). The CDR3 sequence is CASSQIWEIAKNIQYF. Here the CDR3 DNA reads TGTGCCAGCAGCCAAATTTGGGAAATAGCCAAAAACATTCAGTACTTC.

This clonotype came up a few times. The CDR3 protein is CATPGTSGRSREQFF. In DNA form, the CDR3 reads TGTGCCACCCCCGGGACTAGCGGGAGGAGTCGAGAGCAGTTCTTC. This rearrangement joins TRBV11-2 to TRBJ2-1; 15 positions agree with TRBD2. From germline, CDR1 is SGHAT and CDR2 FQNNGV. V lost 10 bases, J lost 10 bases, and 11 bases stayed unmatched. CDR3 length equals 15 residues.